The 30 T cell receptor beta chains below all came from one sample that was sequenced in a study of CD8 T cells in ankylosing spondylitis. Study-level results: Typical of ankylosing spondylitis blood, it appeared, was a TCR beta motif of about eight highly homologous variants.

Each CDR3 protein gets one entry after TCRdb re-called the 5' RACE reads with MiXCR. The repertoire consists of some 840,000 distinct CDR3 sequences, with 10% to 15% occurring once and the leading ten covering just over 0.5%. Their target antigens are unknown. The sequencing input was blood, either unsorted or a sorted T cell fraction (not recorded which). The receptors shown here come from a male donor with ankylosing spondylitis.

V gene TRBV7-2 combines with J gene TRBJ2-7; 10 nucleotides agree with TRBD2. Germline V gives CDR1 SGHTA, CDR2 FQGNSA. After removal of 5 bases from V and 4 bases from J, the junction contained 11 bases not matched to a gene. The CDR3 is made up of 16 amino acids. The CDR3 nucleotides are TGTGCCAGCAGCCCCCGGACTAGCGGTACGTCTTACGAGCAGTACTTC. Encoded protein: CASSPRTSGTSYEQYF.

CDR3 protein: CASSDPTGGDGYGYTF. In nucleotides, the CDR3 is TGCGCCAGCAGCGACCCGACAGGGGGCGACGGCTATGGCTACACCTTC. The chain couples TRBV5-1 to TRBJ1-2; TRBD1 matches at 10 bases. V was pared by 4 bases and J by 4 bases, with 10 bases of the junction left unmatched. The germline V gene encodes CDR1 SGHRS and CDR2 YFSETQ. The CDR3 covers 16 residues.

CDR3 coding DNA: TGTGCCAGCAGTTACTCGCGACTACAGGGTAACTATGGCTACACCTTC. This codes for CASSYSRLQGNYGYTF. The chain is built from TRBV6-5 and TRBJ1-2; D might be TRBD1 (6 bases). V lost 0 bases and J 1 base, leaving 12 bases between the germline ends. The germline CDR1 and CDR2 sequences are MNHEY and SVGAGI. This CDR3 contains 16 residues.

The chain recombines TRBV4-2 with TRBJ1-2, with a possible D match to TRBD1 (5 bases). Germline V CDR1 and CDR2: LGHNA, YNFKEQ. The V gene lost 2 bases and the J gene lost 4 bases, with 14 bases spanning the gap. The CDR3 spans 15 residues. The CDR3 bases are TGTGCCAGCAGCCAAAGGGACTCAGGAGGCTATGGCTACACCTTC. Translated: CASSQRDSGGYGYTF.

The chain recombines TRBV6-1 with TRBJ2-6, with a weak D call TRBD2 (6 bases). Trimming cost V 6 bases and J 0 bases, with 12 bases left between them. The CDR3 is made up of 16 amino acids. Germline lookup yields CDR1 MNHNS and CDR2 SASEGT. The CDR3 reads CASRRDLGSGANVLTF. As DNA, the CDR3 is TGTGCCAGCAGGCGGGACTTAGGCTCTGGGGCCAACGTCCTGACTTTC.

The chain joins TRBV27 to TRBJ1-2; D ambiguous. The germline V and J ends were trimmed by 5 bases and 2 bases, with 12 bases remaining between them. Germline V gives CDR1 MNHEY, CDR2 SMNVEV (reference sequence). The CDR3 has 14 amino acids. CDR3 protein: CASSLTTGNYGYTF. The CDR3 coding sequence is TGTGCCAGCAGTCTCACGACTGGGAACTATGGCTACACCTTC.

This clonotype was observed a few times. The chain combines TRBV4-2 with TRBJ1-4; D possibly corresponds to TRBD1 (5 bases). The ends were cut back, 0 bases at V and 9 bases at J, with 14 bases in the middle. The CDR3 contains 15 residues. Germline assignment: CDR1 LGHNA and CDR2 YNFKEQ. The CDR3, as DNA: TGTGCCAGCAGCCAAGAAACTCGGGGACCGAAAAAACTGTTTTTT. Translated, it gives CASSQETRGPKKLFF.

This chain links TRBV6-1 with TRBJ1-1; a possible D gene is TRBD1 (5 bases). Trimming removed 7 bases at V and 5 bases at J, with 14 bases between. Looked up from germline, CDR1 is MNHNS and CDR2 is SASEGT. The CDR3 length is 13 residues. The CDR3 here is CASTDSMRTEAFF. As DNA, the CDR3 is TGTGCCAGCACCGACAGTATGAGGACTGAAGCTTTCTTT.

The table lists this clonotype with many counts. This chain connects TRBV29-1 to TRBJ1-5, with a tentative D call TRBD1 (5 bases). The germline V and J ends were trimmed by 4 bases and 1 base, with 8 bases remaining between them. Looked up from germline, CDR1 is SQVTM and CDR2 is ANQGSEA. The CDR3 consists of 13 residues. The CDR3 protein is CSVGSGSNQPQHF. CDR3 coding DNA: TGCAGCGTTGGTTCAGGGAGCAATCAGCCCCAGCATTTT. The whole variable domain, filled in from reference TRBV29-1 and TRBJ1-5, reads SAVISQKPSRDICQRGTSLTIQCQVDSQVTMMFWYRQQPGQSLTLIATANQGSEATYESGFVIDKFPISRPNLTFSTLTVSNMSPEDSSIYLCSVGSGSNQPQHFGDGTRLSIL.

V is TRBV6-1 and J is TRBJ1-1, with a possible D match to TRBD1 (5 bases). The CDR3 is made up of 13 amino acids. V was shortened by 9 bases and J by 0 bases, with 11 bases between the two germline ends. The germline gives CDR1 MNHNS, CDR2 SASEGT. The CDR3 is CASQGAVNTEAFF. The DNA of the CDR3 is TGTGCCAGTCAAGGGGCTGTGAACACTGAAGCTTTCTTT.

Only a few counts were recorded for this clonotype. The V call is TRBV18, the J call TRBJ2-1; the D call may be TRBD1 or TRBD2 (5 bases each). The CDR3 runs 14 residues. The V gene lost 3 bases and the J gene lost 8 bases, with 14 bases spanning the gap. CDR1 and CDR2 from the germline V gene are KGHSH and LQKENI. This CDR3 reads CASSPGTVNDEQFF. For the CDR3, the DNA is TGTGCCAGCTCACCCGGGACGGTCAATGATGAGCAGTTCTTC. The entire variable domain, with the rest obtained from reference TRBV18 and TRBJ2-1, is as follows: NAGVMQNPRHLVRRRGQEARLRCSPMKGHSHVYWYRQLPEEGLKFMVYLQKENIIDESGMPKERFSAEFPKEGPSILRIQQVVRGDSAAYFCASSPGTVNDEQFFGPGTRLTVL.

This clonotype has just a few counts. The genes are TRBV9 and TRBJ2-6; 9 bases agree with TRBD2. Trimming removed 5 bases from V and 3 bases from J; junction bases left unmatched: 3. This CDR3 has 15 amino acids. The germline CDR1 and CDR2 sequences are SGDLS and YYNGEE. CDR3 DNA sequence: TGTGCCAGCAGGAAACTAGCGGGTGGGGCCAACGTCCTGACTTTC. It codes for CASRKLAGGANVLTF.

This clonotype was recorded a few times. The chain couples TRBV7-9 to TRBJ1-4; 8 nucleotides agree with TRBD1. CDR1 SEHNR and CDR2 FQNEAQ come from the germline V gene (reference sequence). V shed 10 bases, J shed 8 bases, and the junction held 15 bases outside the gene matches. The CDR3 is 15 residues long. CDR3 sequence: CATAAGGAGFEKLFF. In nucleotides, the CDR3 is TGTGCCACCGCGGCAGGGGGCGCAGGTTTCGAAAAACTGTTTTTT.

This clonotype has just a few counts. Here the CDR3 DNA reads TGTGCCAGCAGCCTACCACTAGCGGAAAGCTCCTACGAGCAGTACTTC. This sequence encodes CASSLPLAESSYEQYF. The V call is TRBV28, the J call TRBJ2-7; 8 bases are shared with TRBD2. Per the germline V gene, CDR1 is MDHEN and CDR2 is SYDVKM. Trimming took 6 bases from V and 0 from J; bases not matched to a gene: 10. The CDR3 contains 16 residues. Supplemented by reference TRBV28 and TRBJ2-7, the full variable domain reads DVKVTQSSRYLVKRTGEKVFLECVQDMDHENMFWYRQDPGLGLRLIYFSYDVKMKEKGDIPEGYSVSREKKERFSLILESASTNQTSMYLCASSLPLAESSYEQYFGPGTRLTVT.

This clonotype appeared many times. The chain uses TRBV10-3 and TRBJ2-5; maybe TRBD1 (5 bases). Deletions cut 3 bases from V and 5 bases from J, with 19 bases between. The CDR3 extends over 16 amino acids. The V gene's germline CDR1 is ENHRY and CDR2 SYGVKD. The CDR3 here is CAISDSDIRVRETQYF. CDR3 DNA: TGTGCCATCAGTGACTCGGACATCAGGGTTCGGGAGACCCAGTACTTC.

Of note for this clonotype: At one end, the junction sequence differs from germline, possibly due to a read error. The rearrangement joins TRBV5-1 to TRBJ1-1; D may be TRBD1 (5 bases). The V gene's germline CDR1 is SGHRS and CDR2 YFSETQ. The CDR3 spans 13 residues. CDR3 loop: CARSLGGDTEAYF. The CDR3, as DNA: TGCGCCAGAAGCTTGGGGGGGGATACTGAAGCTTACTTT.

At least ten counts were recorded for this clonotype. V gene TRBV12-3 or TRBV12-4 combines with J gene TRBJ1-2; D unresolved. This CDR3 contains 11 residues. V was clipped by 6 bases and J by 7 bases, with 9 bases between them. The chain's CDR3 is CASRLGTGYTF. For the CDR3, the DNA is TGTGCCAGCAGGTTGGGTACTGGCTACACCTTC.

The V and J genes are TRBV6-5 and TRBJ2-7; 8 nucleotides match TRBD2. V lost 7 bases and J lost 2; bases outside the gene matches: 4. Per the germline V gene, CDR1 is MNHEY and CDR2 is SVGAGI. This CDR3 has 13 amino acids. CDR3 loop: CASKFGGAYEQYF. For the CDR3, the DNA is TGTGCCAGCAAGTTCGGGGGGGCCTACGAGCAGTACTTC.

CDR3 protein: CASSTPGQSYNEQFF. The CDR3 nucleotides read TGTGCCAGCAGTACCCCGGGACAGAGCTACAATGAGCAGTTCTTC. J is TRBJ2-1 and V is TRBV6-2 or TRBV6-3; 7 positions match TRBD1. V lost 5 bases and J lost 3; bases outside the gene matches: 7. Per the germline V gene, CDR1 is MNHEY and CDR2 is SVGEGT. This CDR3 is built from 15 residues.

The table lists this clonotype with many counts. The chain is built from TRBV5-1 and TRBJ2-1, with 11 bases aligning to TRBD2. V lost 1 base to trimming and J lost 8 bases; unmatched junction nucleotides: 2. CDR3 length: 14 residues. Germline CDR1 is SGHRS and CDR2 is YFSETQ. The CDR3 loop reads CASSLTSGSDEQFF. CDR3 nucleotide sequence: TGCGCCAGCAGCTTGACTAGCGGGAGCGATGAGCAGTTCTTC.

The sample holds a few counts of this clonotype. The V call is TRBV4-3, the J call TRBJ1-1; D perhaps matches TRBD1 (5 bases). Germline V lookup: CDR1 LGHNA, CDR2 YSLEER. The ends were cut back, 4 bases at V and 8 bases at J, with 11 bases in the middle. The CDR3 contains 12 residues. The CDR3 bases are TGCGCCAGCAGCCCCTTAAGGGGCGAAGCTTTCTTT. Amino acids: CASSPLRGEAFF.

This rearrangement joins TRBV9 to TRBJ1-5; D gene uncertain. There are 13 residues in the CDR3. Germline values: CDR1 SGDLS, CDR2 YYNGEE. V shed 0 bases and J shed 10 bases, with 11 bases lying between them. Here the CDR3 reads CASSVGTRNPQHF. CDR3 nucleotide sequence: TGTGCCAGCAGCGTAGGAACACGGAATCCCCAGCATTTT.

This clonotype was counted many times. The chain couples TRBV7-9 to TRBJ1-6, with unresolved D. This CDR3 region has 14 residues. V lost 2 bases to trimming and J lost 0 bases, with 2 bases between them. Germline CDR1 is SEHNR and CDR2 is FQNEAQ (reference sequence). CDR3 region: CASSLTSYNSPLHF. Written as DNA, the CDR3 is TGTGCCAGCAGCTTAACCTCCTATAATTCACCCCTCCACTTT. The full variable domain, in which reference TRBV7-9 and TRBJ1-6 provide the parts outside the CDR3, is DTGVSQNPRHKITKRGQNVTFRCDPISEHNRLYWYRQTLGQGPEFLTYFQNEAQLEKSRLLSDRFSAERPKGSFSTLEIQRTEQGDSAMYLCASSLTSYNSPLHFGNGTRLTVT.

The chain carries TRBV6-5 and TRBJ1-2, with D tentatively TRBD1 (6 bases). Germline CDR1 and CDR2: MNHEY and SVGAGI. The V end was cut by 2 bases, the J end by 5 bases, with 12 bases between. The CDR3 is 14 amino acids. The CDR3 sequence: CASSYLDRPYGYTF. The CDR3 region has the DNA TGTGCCAGCAGTTACCTCGACAGGCCTTATGGCTACACCTTC.

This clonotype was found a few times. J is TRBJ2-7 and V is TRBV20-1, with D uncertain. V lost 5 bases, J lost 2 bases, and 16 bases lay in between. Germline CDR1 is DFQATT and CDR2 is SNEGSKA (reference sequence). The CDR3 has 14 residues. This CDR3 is CSAGPWAPPYEQYF. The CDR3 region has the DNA TGCAGTGCTGGCCCTTGGGCCCCACCCTACGAGCAGTACTTC.

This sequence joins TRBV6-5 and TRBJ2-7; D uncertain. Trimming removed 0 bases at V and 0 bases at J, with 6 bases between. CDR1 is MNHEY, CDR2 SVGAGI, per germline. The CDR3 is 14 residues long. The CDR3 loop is CASSYSATSYEQYF. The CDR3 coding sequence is TGTGCCAGCAGTTACTCGGCCACCTCCTACGAGCAGTACTTC.

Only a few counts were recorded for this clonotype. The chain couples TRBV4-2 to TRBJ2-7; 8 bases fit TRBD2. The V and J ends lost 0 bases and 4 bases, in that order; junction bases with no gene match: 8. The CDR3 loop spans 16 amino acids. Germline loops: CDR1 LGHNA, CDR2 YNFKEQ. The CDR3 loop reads CASSQEFASGSYEQYF. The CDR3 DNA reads TGTGCCAGCAGCCAAGAATTTGCGAGCGGGAGTTACGAGCAGTACTTC.

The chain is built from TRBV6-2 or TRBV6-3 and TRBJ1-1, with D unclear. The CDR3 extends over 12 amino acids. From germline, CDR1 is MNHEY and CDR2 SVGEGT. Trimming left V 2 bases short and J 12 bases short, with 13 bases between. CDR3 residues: CASSYLYKETFF. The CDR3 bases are TGTGCCAGCAGTTACCTCTATAAGGAAACTTTCTTT.

CDR3 in DNA: TGTGCCAGCAGTTTGCCAGGGGGATCGGGAAAGTACTTC. Translated, it gives CASSLPGGSGKYF. V usage is TRBV27 and J usage is TRBJ2-7; 7 nucleotides agree with TRBD1. CDR1 MNHEY and CDR2 SMNVEV come from the germline V gene (reference sequence). The CDR3 is 13 amino acids. V was clipped by 3 bases and J by 11 bases; unmatched bases: 10.

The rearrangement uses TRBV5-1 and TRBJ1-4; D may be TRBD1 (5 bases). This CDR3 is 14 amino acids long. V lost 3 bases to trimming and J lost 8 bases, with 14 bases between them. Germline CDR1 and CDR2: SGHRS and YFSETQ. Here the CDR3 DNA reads TGCGCCAGCAGCTACACAGGTCGGGGAGAAAAACTGTTTTTT. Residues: CASSYTGRGEKLFF.